The 24 T cell receptor beta chains given below trace back to one sample, sequenced in a study of control samples from healthy donors and cancer patients. Assay used: immunoSEQ multiplex PCR; TCRdb lists only in-frame clones, some missing. Among fewer than 200,000 clones listed, roughly 92% were seen once. The sample taken for sequencing was blood. The receptors stem from a man under 40 in good health.

The chain couples TRBV27 to TRBJ1-6; D unresolved. CDR3 size: 13 residues. V gave up 0 bases and J gave up 6 bases, with 3 bases separating them. Germline V lookup: CDR1 MNHEY, CDR2 SMNVEV (reference sequence). Here the CDR3 reads CASSLSGNSPLHF. CDR3 DNA sequence: TGTGCCAGCAGTTTATCGGGTAATTCACCCCTCCACTTT.

The chain joins TRBV7-2 to TRBJ2-7, with TRBD1 matching 8 bases. V lost 5 bases to trimming and J lost 2 bases; unmatched junction nucleotides: 8. CDR1 is SGHTA and CDR2 is FQGNSA in the germline V gene. The CDR3 covers 15 residues. This CDR3 reads CASSPWLQGAYEQYF. The CDR3, as DNA: TGTGCCAGCAGCCCTTGGTTACAGGGGGCCTACGAGCAGTACTTC.

The chain carries TRBV9 and TRBJ1-4, with TRBD1 matching 9 bases. CDR1 is SGDLS, CDR2 YYNGEE, per germline. The V and J ends lost 3 bases and 8 bases, in that order; junction bases with no gene match: 11. CDR3 length equals 16 residues. The CDR3 DNA reads as TGTGCCAGCAGCGGCTCACAGGGGGCAGAGGGAGAAAAACTGTTTTTT. This sequence encodes CASSGSQGAEGEKLFF.

The rearrangement links TRBV30 to TRBJ1-1, with D possibly being TRBD1 (5 bases). Germline lookup yields CDR1 GTSNPN and CDR2 SVGIG (reference sequence). This CDR3 has 13 residues. Trimming shortened V by 2 bases and J by 10 bases, and 17 bases separated the two germline ends. As DNA, the CDR3 is TGTGCCTGGAGTCGAGGGGAATTGCTTTCAGCTTTCTTT. Translated, it gives CAWSRGELLSAFF.

This chain joins TRBV5-4 and TRBJ1-1; D may be TRBD1 (5 bases). CDR1 SGHNT and CDR2 YYREEE come from the germline V gene (reference sequence). The V and J ends lost 4 bases and 6 bases respectively, with 10 bases between them. The CDR3 length is 12 residues. CDR3: CASSGTGAEAFF. The CDR3 nucleotides read TGTGCCAGCAGCGGGACCGGGGCTGAAGCTTTCTTT.

The V gene is TRBV9, the J gene TRBJ1-4; D perhaps matches TRBD1 (5 bases). The germline gives CDR1 SGDLS, CDR2 YYNGEE. The CDR3 has 15 amino acids. V lost 4 bases to trimming and J lost 5 bases, with 15 bases between them. The CDR3 is CASSPREGRNEKLFF. The DNA of the CDR3 is TGTGCCAGCAGCCCCCGAGAGGGGAGAAATGAAAAACTGTTTTTT.

The J gene is TRBJ2-2, the V gene TRBV5-6, with 8 bases that match TRBD1. The CDR3 covers 16 residues. Germline CDR1 and CDR2: SGHDT and YYEEEE. Losses at the gene ends were 3 bases for V and 6 bases for J; bases not matched to a gene: 10. The CDR3 is CASSYQGAVWAGELFF. The CDR3 coding sequence is TGTGCCAGCAGCTACCAGGGGGCGGTCTGGGCCGGGGAGCTGTTTTTT.

This clone was observed a single time. The gene calls are TRBV4-3 and TRBJ2-7, with 9 bases matching TRBD1. The trim removed 0 bases at V and 4 bases at J, leaving 13 bases unmatched. The CDR3 extends over 18 amino acids. Germline assignment: CDR1 LGHNA and CDR2 YSLEER. The CDR3 region is CASSQDEGPGTGKYEQYF. CDR3 sequence (DNA): TGCGCCAGCAGCCAAGATGAGGGGCCCGGGACAGGGAAATACGAGCAGTACTTC.

The chain has TRBV11-3 and TRBJ1-3, with 7 nucleotides matching TRBD1. This CDR3 region has 14 residues. V lost 5 bases and J lost 1; bases outside the gene matches: 2. From germline, CDR1 is SGHNT and CDR2 YENEEA. The DNA of the CDR3 is TGTGCCAGCAGCGCAGGGGGTTCTGGAAACACCATATATTTT. It encodes CASSAGGSGNTIYF.

This chain links TRBV7-9 with TRBJ2-3, with TRBD2 as a possible D gene (6 bases). Deletions cut 5 bases from V and 4 bases from J, with 19 bases between. CDR3 length: 16 residues. Germline CDR1 SEHNR, CDR2 FQNEAQ (reference sequence). DNA for the CDR3: TGTGCCAGCAGCCCCAGGCGGGGACGGGGGTCAGATACGCAGTATTTT. As protein: CASSPRRGRGSDTQYF.

In its sample, this clone was seen once. This chain links TRBV27 with TRBJ1-2, with D maybe TRBD1 (6 bases). This CDR3 is built from 14 residues. From germline, CDR1 is MNHEY and CDR2 SMNVEV (reference sequence). V lost 5 bases, J lost 0 bases, and 10 bases lay in between. CDR3 in DNA: TGTGCCAGCAGTCCCAGGGGTACTAACTATGGCTACACCTTC. It codes for CASSPRGTNYGYTF.

This clone has only one observation. The chain employs TRBV11-2 and TRBJ1-1; a weak D match, TRBD1 (5 bases). The V gene lost 6 bases and the J gene lost 4 bases, with 18 bases spanning the gap. CDR3 length equals 15 residues. Germline lookup yields CDR1 SGHAT and CDR2 FQNNGV. CDR3 nucleotides: TGTGCCAGCAGAACCCTCGGGGTGGGGGGCACTGAAGCTTTCTTT. Residues: CASRTLGVGGTEAFF.

The genes are TRBV7-2 and TRBJ1-6, with a weak D call TRBD1 (5 bases). Germline lookup yields CDR1 SGHTA and CDR2 FQGNSA. The CDR3 covers 14 residues. Trimming took 6 bases from V and 8 from J, leaving 14 bases between them. The CDR3 reads CASSVEARDSPLHF. The CDR3 nucleotides are TGTGCCAGCAGTGTGGAGGCCAGGGATTCACCCCTCCACTTT.

The V call is TRBV7-9, the J call TRBJ2-3, with TRBD1 as a possible D gene (7 bases). The germline V and J ends were trimmed by 4 bases and 6 bases, with 23 bases remaining between them. The length of the CDR3 is 17 residues. CDR1 and CDR2 from the germline V gene are SEHNR and FQNEAQ (reference sequence). The DNA of the CDR3 is TGTGCCAGCAGCTCTTGGCGGGACAGACGCTTCCAGGATACGCAGTATTTT. Translating it yields CASSSWRDRRFQDTQYF.

The chain couples TRBV28 to TRBJ2-4, with D possibly TRBD2 on 6 matching bases. Trimming took 6 bases from V and 9 from J, leaving 12 bases between them. CDR1 is MDHEN and CDR2 is SYDVKM in the germline V gene. This CDR3 is built from 12 residues. CDR3 residues: CASSLRDSIQYF. In DNA form, the CDR3 reads TGTGCCAGCAGCCTCCGGGACTCCATTCAGTACTTC.

The rearrangement uses TRBV19 and TRBJ1-2, with D hard to call. Germline V gene lookup returns CDR1 LNHDA and CDR2 SQIVND (reference sequence). The V gene lost 9 bases and the J gene lost 8 bases, with 13 bases spanning the gap. CDR3 length: 11 residues. CDR3 nucleotide sequence: TGTGCCAGCCAGCTTGGAGGCGGCTACACCTTC. It is translated as CASQLGGGYTF.

DNA of the CDR3: TGTGCCAGCAGTCCCCAAGAGACCCAGTACTTC. Amino acid sequence: CASSPQETQYF. This chain joins TRBV6-6 and TRBJ2-5; no clear D gene. Trimming removed 5 bases at V and 1 base at J, with 2 bases between. The CDR3 is 11 residues long. Germline lookup yields CDR1 MNHNY and CDR2 SVGAGI (reference sequence).

The chain joins TRBV7-3 to TRBJ1-5; D is undetermined. Deletions cut 1 base from V and 8 bases from J, with 12 bases between. The CDR3 sequence is 14 residues long. Germline values: CDR1 SGHTA, CDR2 FQGTGA. The chain's CDR3 is CASSLRGSRKPQHF. In DNA form, the CDR3 reads TGTGCCAGCAGCTTAAGAGGTTCCAGGAAGCCCCAGCATTTT.

The chain joins TRBV11-1 to TRBJ1-2, with D hard to call. The V end lost 4 bases, the J end lost 8 bases, and 11 bases lay between the germline ends. Germline CDR1 and CDR2: SGHAT and FQDESV (reference sequence). The CDR3 has 12 amino acids. CDR3 DNA sequence: TGTGCCAGCAGCTACGACTACCGGGGCTACACCTTC. It encodes CASSYDYRGYTF.

This chain uses TRBV5-5 with TRBJ2-5; D not resolved. Germline values: CDR1 SGHKS, CDR2 YYEKEE (reference sequence). The germline V and J ends were trimmed by 3 bases and 5 bases, with 11 bases remaining between them. The CDR3 spans 13 residues. CDR3 bases: TGTGCCAGCAGCTCAGCTACTGGGGAGACCCAGTACTTC. It encodes CASSSATGETQYF. Looking up the rest from reference TRBV5-5 and TRBJ2-5 gives the full variable domain: DAGVTQSPTHLIKTRGQQVTLRCSPISGHKSVSWYQQVLGQGPQFIFQYYEKEERGRGNFPDRFSARQFPNYSSELNVNALLLGDSALYLCASSSATGETQYFGPGTRLLVL.

The chain couples TRBV24-1 to TRBJ2-3; the match to TRBD2 covers 7 bases. After removal of 6 bases from V and 3 bases from J, the junction contained 5 bases not matched to a gene. The CDR3 is made up of 14 amino acids. Per the germline V gene, CDR1 is KGHDR and CDR2 is SFDVKD. CDR3 sequence (DNA): TGTGCCACCAGTAGCGGGGATGGGACAGATACGCAGTATTTT. Translating gives CATSSGDGTDTQYF.

This clone was recorded only once. The chain employs TRBV5-1 and TRBJ2-1; D gene uncertain. The CDR3 totals 13 residues. Germline V lookup: CDR1 SGHRS, CDR2 YFSETQ. V lost 3 bases and J 8 bases, leaving 12 bases between the germline ends. CDR3 protein: CASSSLGLDEQFF. CDR3 nucleotide sequence: TGCGCCAGCAGCTCCTTAGGGTTAGATGAGCAGTTCTTC.

The chain is built from TRBV20-1 and TRBJ1-1; no firm D call. V shed 4 bases and J shed 3 bases, with 6 bases lying between them. This CDR3 is 11 amino acids long. The germline CDR1 and CDR2 sequences are DFQATT and SNEGSKA (reference sequence). The CDR3 here is CSAKGYTEAFF. CDR3 DNA sequence: TGCAGTGCTAAAGGCTACACTGAAGCTTTCTTT.

The rearrangement uses TRBV4-1 and TRBJ1-4, with D unresolved. The CDR3 consists of 17 residues. V lost 1 base to trimming and J lost 0 bases, with 12 bases between them. Germline V lookup: CDR1 MGHRA, CDR2 YSYEKL. Written as DNA, the CDR3 is TGCGCCAGCAGCCAAGTCGCAGGAATTGCAACTAATGAAAAACTGTTTTTT. Protein product: CASSQVAGIATNEKLFF.